Described below is a single T cell receptor beta chain sequence and its context. What it recognizes is unknown. Primers included in the PCR were 60 Vbeta and 13 Jbeta primers. The table came from immunoSEQ multiplex PCR; TCRdb's copy has only in-frame clones and leaves some out. The table has 150,000 or so clones, 60% to 80% seen once. The entry originates in a study of cytomegalovirus exposure and HLA in healthy donors. Overall study context: Of approximately 400 genotyped donors, 70% to 85% clustered with self-reported Caucasian donors. Regarding the study as a whole: TCR sequences were mostly rare, though some public TCRs occurred in many donors.

The CDR3 consists of 16 residues. The germline V gene encodes CDR1 SGHTA and CDR2 FQGTGA. Germline trimming cut 5 bases from V and 5 bases from J; bases unmatched to any gene: 12. The specimen was PBMCs. The receptor was derived from a man between 18 and 29 years old in good health and CMV-seropositive. The rearrangement links TRBV7-3 to TRBJ2-3, with TRBD2 matching over 8 bases. CDR3 DNA: TGTGCCAGCAGCCCCGATGGTACGGGGGGGTTAGATACGCAGTATTTT. Protein: CASSPDGTGGLDTQYF.